The entry below gives a single TCR beta chain sequence along with its context. Antigen specificity is unknown. The data originate from a study of human CD8 memory T cell subsets. Study-level results: The stem-like memory T cell repertoire shared very little with the precursor exhausted T cell repertoire. Sequencing was limited to the T cell receptor beta chain.

The RNA's source was duplicate vials of under 160,000 sorted CD8+ T cells per subset. Preparation of the TCR beta libraries relied on UMI-labeled 5' RACE. TCRdb reprocessed the 5' RACE reads; each CDR3 protein has one entry and no DNA is given. The sample yields some 7,000 distinct CDR3 sequences, of which the top ten take up more than 20%. The CDR3 runs to 19 residues. CDR1 SEHNR and CDR2 FQNEAQ come from the germline V gene (reference sequence). The receptor's source is a human donor in good health. The chain employs TRBV7-9 and TRBJ2-5; TCRdb's assignment of TRBD1 cannot be checked, as there is no DNA. Material: CD8+ T cells from PBMCs. CDR3 loop: CASSLAPRQDRGFEETQYF.